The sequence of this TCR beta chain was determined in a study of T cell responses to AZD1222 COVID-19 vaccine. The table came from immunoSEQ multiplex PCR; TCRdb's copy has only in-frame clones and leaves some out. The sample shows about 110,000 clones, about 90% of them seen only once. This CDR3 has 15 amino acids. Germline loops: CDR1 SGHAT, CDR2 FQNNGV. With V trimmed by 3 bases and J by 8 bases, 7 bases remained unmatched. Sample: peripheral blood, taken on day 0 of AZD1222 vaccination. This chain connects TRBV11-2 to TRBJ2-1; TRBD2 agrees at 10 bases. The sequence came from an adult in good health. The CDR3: CASSFLAGEGYEQFF. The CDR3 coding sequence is TGTGCCAGCAGCTTCCTAGCGGGAGAAGGGTATGAGCAGTTCTTC.